One and the same sample provided the 8 T cell receptor beta chains below, sequenced in a study of shared clonotypes between healthy human individuals. Clones were read by immunoSEQ multiplex PCR, and TCRdb kept only the in-frame ones, dropping some. The sample lists 400,000 to 500,000 clones, about 80% occurring once. The specimen was PBMCs. The receptor source for this set is a woman aged 40 to 50 in good health. Some clones in this sample may be carry-over from other donors' samples.

This clone was picked up a small number of times. This rearrangement joins TRBV4-2 to TRBJ1-2; TRBD1 aligns across 7 bases. V lost 0 bases, J lost 0 bases, and 7 bases stayed unmatched. The V gene's germline CDR1 is LGHNA and CDR2 YNFKEQ. The CDR3 has 17 residues. CDR3 region: CASSQEFYGTANYGYTF. Here the CDR3 DNA reads TGTGCCAGCAGCCAAGAATTTTATGGGACAGCTAACTATGGCTACACCTTC.

The chain links TRBV10-3 to TRBJ2-2; TRBD2 agrees at 8 bases. The CDR3 consists of 14 residues. CDR1 is ENHRY, CDR2 SYGVKD, per germline. The V gene end was trimmed by 5 bases and the J gene end by 5 bases; junction bases not matched to a gene: 4. CDR3 bases: TGTGCCATCAGTACCGGGACTAGAACCGGGGAGCTGTTTTTT. This sequence encodes CAISTGTRTGELFF.

V gene TRBV19 combines with J gene TRBJ2-7; the D call may be TRBD1 or TRBD2 (6 bases each). V was cut by 3 bases and J by 3 bases, with 15 bases left in between. CDR1 is LNHDA and CDR2 is SQIVND in the germline V gene (reference sequence). The CDR3 spans 15 residues. CDR3 in amino acids: CASSIAGHGLYEQYF. The CDR3 DNA follows: TGTGCCAGTAGTATTGCGGGACATGGGCTCTACGAGCAGTACTTC.

For this clone: Other DNA sequences within the sample encode an identical CDR3. CDR3 amino acids: CASSLAGRKETQYF. In DNA form, the CDR3 reads TGCGCCAGCAGCTTGGCCGGTAGGAAAGAGACCCAGTACTTC. J is TRBJ2-5 and V is TRBV5-1; no clear D gene. Trimming left V 0 bases short and J 3 bases short, with 9 bases between. The CDR3 sequence is 14 residues long. CDR1 and CDR2 (germline): SGHRS, YFSETQ.

This chain uses TRBV2 with TRBJ1-4; possible D gene TRBD1, 6 bases. The CDR3 length is 14 residues. The V gene lost 5 bases and the J gene lost 5 bases, with 12 bases spanning the gap. CDR1 is SNHLY and CDR2 is FYNNEI in the germline V gene. The CDR3 here is CASSLQGENEKLFF. The CDR3 DNA is TGTGCCAGCAGTCTACAGGGTGAGAATGAAAAACTGTTTTTT. Using reference TRBV2 and TRBJ1-4 for the parts outside the CDR3, the full variable domain is EPEVTQTPSHQVTQMGQEVILRCVPISNHLYFYWYRQILGQKVEFLVSFYNNEISEKSEIFDDQFSVERPDGSNFTLKIRSTKLEDSAMYFCASSLQGENEKLFFGSGTQLSVL.

The rearrangement links TRBV20-1 to TRBJ1-1, with D hard to call. The CDR3 sequence is 11 residues long. The V end lost 5 bases, the J end lost 4 bases, and 8 bases lay between the germline ends. Per the germline V gene, CDR1 is DFQATT and CDR2 is SNEGSKA (reference sequence). CDR3 sequence reads: CSAWAITEAFF. The CDR3 region has the DNA TGCAGTGCTTGGGCCATCACTGAAGCTTTCTTT.

J is TRBJ2-5 and V is TRBV14; tentative D call: TRBD2 (6 bases). Trimming pared 4 bases from V and 4 bases from J, leaving 19 bases between. The germline V gene has CDR1 SGHDN and CDR2 FVKESK. The CDR3 spans 16 residues. The CDR3 coding sequence is TGTGCCAGCAGCCTTCCAGGAGGGAGCGGCGCAGAGACCCAGTACTTC. Protein: CASSLPGGSGAETQYF.

This clone was picked up a small number of times. The chain carries TRBV7-2 and TRBJ2-1, with 7 bases aligning to TRBD2. Germline CDR1 is SGHTA and CDR2 is FQGNSA. The CDR3 is 17 amino acids. The V and J ends lost 2 bases and 7 bases, in that order; junction bases with no gene match: 14. Here the CDR3 DNA reads TGTGCCAGCAGCTTAAAAGCGGACTGGTTGGGGGGGAATGAGCAGTTCTTC. This gives the protein CASSLKADWLGGNEQFF.